These 31 T cell receptor beta chains were sequenced from one sample in a study of blood T cell repertoires in COVID-19. Clones were read by immunoSEQ multiplex PCR, and TCRdb kept only the in-frame ones, dropping some. The repertoire holds approximately 300,000 clones, roughly 90% seen once, with 15% to 20% in the top ten. Material: PBMCs or T cells enriched from blood (not recorded which). These receptors were obtained from a woman in her 30s who had recovered from COVID-19.

The chain is built from TRBV20-1 and TRBJ1-2, with no clear D. The CDR3 totals 12 residues. V shed 3 bases and J shed 4 bases, with 9 bases lying between them. Germline-derived CDR1 and CDR2 are DFQATT and SNEGSKA (reference sequence). DNA of the CDR3: TGCAGTGCTAGTACCACAGTCTATGGCTACACCTTC. Protein product: CSASTTVYGYTF.

The CDR3 is CASSWTGADSPLHF. The CDR3 nucleotides are TGTGCCAGCAGTTGGACAGGGGCGGATTCACCCCTCCACTTT. The V call is TRBV6-2 or TRBV6-3, the J call TRBJ1-6; 9 positions agree with TRBD1. The CDR3 loop spans 14 amino acids. Germline V gives CDR1 MNHEY, CDR2 SVGEGT. After removal of 4 bases from V and 8 bases from J, the junction contained 3 bases not matched to a gene.

The chain couples TRBV3-1 (or the pseudogene TRBV3-2) to TRBJ2-5; 11 bases are shared with TRBD2. From germline, CDR1 is LGHDT and CDR2 YNNKEL (reference sequence). The CDR3 consists of 16 residues. V dropped 1 base and J dropped 2; count of bases not matched to a gene: 3. The CDR3 region has the DNA TGTGCCAGCAGCCAAGGCCCTAGCGGGGGGCAAGAGACCCAGTACTTC. It codes for CASSQGPSGGQETQYF.

In DNA, the CDR3 is TGTGCCAGTAGTATCCTCGGGGGGCCTGGAAACACCATATATTTT. This encodes CASSILGGPGNTIYF. The chain uses TRBV19 and TRBJ1-3; tentatively, D is TRBD1 (6 bases). V lost 3 bases and J 2 bases, leaving 11 bases between the germline ends. Germline assignment: CDR1 LNHDA and CDR2 SQIVND (reference sequence). CDR3 length: 15 amino acids.

On this clone: The sample carries other DNA sequences with the same CDR3. This chain joins TRBV18 and TRBJ1-1; 11 bases line up with TRBD1. V shed 5 bases, J shed 0 bases, and the junction held 2 bases outside the gene matches. The CDR3 runs to 15 residues. Germline values: CDR1 KGHSH, CDR2 LQKENI. The CDR3 DNA sequence: TGTGCCAGCTCAAGGGACAGGGGGATGAACACTGAAGCTTTCTTT. Its translation: CASSRDRGMNTEAFF.

The chain is built from TRBV28 and TRBJ2-4; 9 bases map to TRBD1. There are 15 residues in the CDR3. After removal of 7 bases from V and 6 bases from J, the junction contained 10 bases not matched to a gene. Germline loops: CDR1 MDHEN, CDR2 SYDVKM. CDR3 sequence: CASNKPGQGRNIQYF. The CDR3, as DNA: TGTGCCAGCAACAAGCCGGGACAGGGACGAAACATTCAGTACTTC.

This rearrangement joins TRBV12-3 or TRBV12-4 to TRBJ1-1, with a possible D match to TRBD1 (6 bases). V gave up 3 bases and J gave up 7 bases, with 12 bases separating them. The CDR3 sequence is 13 residues long. DNA for the CDR3: TGTGCCAGCAGTTTTCCCGGACAGATTGAAGCTTTCTTT. Its translation is CASSFPGQIEAFF.

The chain recombines TRBV20-1 with TRBJ1-2, with 8 bases that match TRBD1. The CDR3 covers 15 residues. Per the germline V gene, CDR1 is DFQATT and CDR2 is SNEGSKA (reference sequence). Germline trimming cut 3 bases from V and 3 bases from J; bases unmatched to any gene: 9. This CDR3 reads CSASPAGTGDYGYTF. CDR3 DNA: TGCAGTGCTAGTCCCGCCGGGACAGGAGACTATGGCTACACCTTC.

The chain uses TRBV7-2 and TRBJ1-5, with D possibly being TRBD1 (5 bases). The germline CDR1 and CDR2 sequences are SGHTA and FQGNSA. The CDR3 loop spans 12 amino acids. V was trimmed by 3 bases and J by 7 bases, leaving 7 bases between them. Here the CDR3 reads CASSFQGQPQHF. In nucleotides, the CDR3 is TGTGCCAGCAGCTTTCAGGGCCAGCCCCAGCATTTT.

V and J are TRBV29-1 and TRBJ2-5, with 8 bases fitting TRBD2. Trimming at V came to 6 bases and at J to 3 bases, leaving 9 bases not matched to a gene. In germline, CDR1 is SQVTM, CDR2 ANQGSEA. The CDR3 consists of 14 residues. The CDR3 DNA sequence: TGCAGCGTGCCAAGCGGGAGCGGGAAAGAGACCCAGTACTTC. Its protein product is CSVPSGSGKETQYF. Supplemented by reference TRBV29-1 and TRBJ2-5, the full variable domain reads SAVISQKPSRDICQRGTSLTIQCQVDSQVTMMFWYRQQPGQSLTLIATANQGSEATYESGFVIDKFPISRPNLTFSTLTVSNMSPEDSSIYLCSVPSGSGKETQYFGPGTRLLVL.

This chain connects TRBV19 to TRBJ1-5; D is unresolved. The V and J ends lost 5 bases and 2 bases respectively, with 10 bases between them. Germline CDR1 reads LNHDA; CDR2 reads SQIVND (reference sequence). The CDR3 is 14 amino acids. The chain's CDR3 is CASSRSRRNQPQHF. The CDR3 coding sequence is TGTGCCAGTAGTCGAAGCAGGCGCAATCAGCCCCAGCATTTT.

The chain has TRBV19 and TRBJ1-2; no firm D call. Germline CDR1 reads LNHDA; CDR2 reads SQIVND (reference sequence). V was pared by 5 bases and J by 2 bases, with 6 bases between. This CDR3 is 12 amino acids long. CDR3 residues: CASSESNYGYTF. DNA for the CDR3: TGTGCCAGTAGTGAGTCCAACTATGGCTACACCTTC.

The J gene is TRBJ2-7, the V gene TRBV27, with 9 positions matching TRBD1. Trimming at V came to 3 bases and at J to 3 bases, leaving 6 bases not matched to a gene. The germline V gene has CDR1 MNHEY and CDR2 SMNVEV (reference sequence). The CDR3 contains 15 residues. The CDR3 is CASSLTGTGYYEQYF. CDR3 coding DNA: TGTGCCAGCAGTTTGACCGGGACAGGGTACTACGAGCAGTACTTC.

The rearrangement links TRBV7-9 to TRBJ2-3; possibly TRBD1 for D (5 bases). This CDR3 spans 14 amino acids. Germline V CDR1 and CDR2: SEHNR, FQNEAQ (reference sequence). V gave up 1 base and J gave up 7 bases, with 12 bases separating them. The CDR3 loop reads CASSLDRIKNTQYF. Written as DNA, the CDR3 is TGTGCCAGCAGCTTAGACAGGATTAAGAATACGCAGTATTTT.

The V and J genes are TRBV18 and TRBJ1-5; TRBD1 agrees at 9 bases. The ends lost 2 bases at V and 4 bases at J; junction bases unmatched: 9. The germline V gene has CDR1 KGHSH and CDR2 LQKENI. The CDR3 has 17 amino acids. The CDR3 spells CASSPWADRGRNQPQHF. In DNA, the CDR3 is TGTGCCAGCTCACCATGGGCGGACAGGGGAAGGAATCAGCCCCAGCATTTT.

This clone occurred once. The chain has TRBV19 and TRBJ1-2; TRBD1 aligns across 7 bases. Germline lookup yields CDR1 LNHDA and CDR2 SQIVND (reference sequence). V lost 5 bases to trimming and J lost 4 bases; unmatched junction nucleotides: 7. This CDR3 comprises 14 residues. The CDR3 sequence is CASSAQQGTYGYTF. CDR3 bases: TGTGCCAGTAGTGCGCAACAGGGGACCTATGGCTACACCTTC.

This clone was observed once. The gene calls are TRBV7-2 and TRBJ2-7; weak D call: TRBD2 (7 bases). The germline V gene has CDR1 SGHTA and CDR2 FQGNSA. V gave up 5 bases and J gave up 0 bases, with 20 bases separating them. The CDR3 spans 17 residues. CDR3 sequence reads: CASSTEGVGTNSYEQYF. The CDR3, as DNA: TGTGCCAGCAGCACAGAGGGGGTCGGGACTAACTCCTACGAGCAGTACTTC.

The CDR3 spells CATEMDRVNTEAFF. The CDR3 DNA reads as TGTGCCACCGAAATGGACAGGGTGAACACTGAAGCTTTCTTT. The chain recombines TRBV2 with TRBJ1-1, with 8 bases lining up with TRBD1. V lost 10 bases and J lost 0; bases outside the gene matches: 7. The CDR3 is made up of 14 amino acids. Per germline, CDR1 SNHLY and CDR2 FYNNEI.

The chain links TRBV10-3 to TRBJ2-6; D unclear. The CDR3 extends over 14 amino acids. Germline CDR1 ENHRY, CDR2 SYGVKD. V lost 3 bases and J 1 base, leaving 4 bases between the germline ends. The CDR3 sequence is CAISEESGANVLTF. The CDR3 DNA follows: TGTGCCATCAGTGAAGAGTCTGGGGCCAACGTCCTGACTTTC.

This chain joins TRBV20-1 and TRBJ2-5; tentative D call: TRBD2 (5 bases). Germline V CDR1 and CDR2: DFQATT, SNEGSKA (reference sequence). This CDR3 is built from 11 residues. V lost 1 base and J 5 bases, leaving 5 bases between the germline ends. CDR3 nucleotides: TGCAGTGCTAGAGGCGGGGAGACCCAGTACTTC. Its protein is CSARGGETQYF.

A single count supports this clone. The chain uses TRBV18 and TRBJ1-4, with TRBD1 matching over 8 bases. Trimming at V came to 1 base and at J to 1 base, leaving 17 bases not matched to a gene. The V gene's germline CDR1 is KGHSH and CDR2 LQKENI. The CDR3 runs to 21 residues. The CDR3 sequence: CASSPLRSGQGALVTNEKLFF. CDR3 coding DNA: TGTGCCAGCTCACCACTCAGAAGCGGACAGGGAGCCCTAGTAACTAATGAAAAACTGTTTTTT.

The chain employs TRBV15 and TRBJ1-6, with 7 positions matching TRBD1. The CDR3 is 13 residues long. V lost 8 bases, J lost 19 bases, and 17 bases stayed unmatched. Per germline, CDR1 LNHNV and CDR2 YYDKDF (reference sequence). CDR3: CATRDSLIGGLHF. CDR3 sequence (DNA): TGTGCCACCCGGGACAGTTTAATTGGTGGGCTACACTTT.

This rearrangement joins TRBV30 to TRBJ1-1, with 10 positions matching TRBD1. The germline gives CDR1 GTSNPN, CDR2 SVGIG (reference sequence). With V trimmed by 2 bases and J by 1 base, 4 bases remained unmatched. CDR3 length: 15 residues. The CDR3 sequence: CAWSIWDRGNTEAFF. The CDR3 DNA follows: TGTGCCTGGAGTATCTGGGACAGGGGGAACACTGAAGCTTTCTTT.

The rearrangement links TRBV6-5 to TRBJ1-6; TRBD1 might be the D (5 bases). CDR3 size: 16 residues. The germline gives CDR1 MNHEY, CDR2 SVGAGI. Deletions cut 0 bases from V and 9 bases from J, with 15 bases between. CDR3 loop: CASSYSILGEGSPLHF. CDR3 coding DNA: TGTGCCAGCAGTTACTCGATTTTAGGGGAAGGTTCACCCCTCCACTTT.

V gene TRBV5-4 combines with J gene TRBJ1-1; tentative D call: TRBD1 (6 bases). Trimming removed 3 bases from V and 3 bases from J, with 12 bases in between. CDR1 and CDR2 (germline): SGHNT, YYREEE (reference sequence). The CDR3 sequence is 14 residues long. CDR3 region: CASSSQGWDTEAFF. CDR3 in DNA: TGTGCCAGCAGCTCACAGGGATGGGACACTGAAGCTTTCTTT.

The genes are TRBV29-1 and TRBJ1-2; D might be TRBD1 (5 bases). The germline CDR1 and CDR2 sequences are SQVTM and ANQGSEA. This CDR3 is 11 amino acids long. The V end was cut by 7 bases, the J end by 6 bases, with 12 bases between. The CDR3 nucleotides are TGCAGCGCCCCGTCAGGGAATGGCTACACCTTC. Residues: CSAPSGNGYTF.

The rearrangement links TRBV5-8 to TRBJ2-1; 13 nucleotides align to TRBD2. Germline V CDR1 and CDR2: SGHTS, YDEGEE. V gave up 3 bases and J gave up 0 bases; unmatched junction bases: 0. The CDR3 has 16 amino acids. CDR3 bases: TGTGCCAGCAGCTGGACTAGCGGGAGCTCCTACAATGAGCAGTTCTTC. This translates into CASSWTSGSSYNEQFF.

V and J are TRBV28 and TRBJ1-5; maybe TRBD1 (6 bases). Germline V gives CDR1 MDHEN, CDR2 SYDVKM. Trimming pared 3 bases from V and 7 bases from J, leaving 16 bases between. The CDR3 sequence is 15 residues long. CDR3: CASSFPMGAHQPQHF. CDR3 DNA sequence: TGTGCCAGCAGTTTTCCAATGGGGGCCCACCAGCCCCAGCATTTT.

The V gene is TRBV10-3, the J gene TRBJ2-5; 9 positions match TRBD2. After removal of 8 bases from V and 3 bases from J, the junction contained 7 bases not matched to a gene. The length of the CDR3 is 14 residues. Germline loops: CDR1 ENHRY, CDR2 SYGVKD. CDR3 DNA: TGTGCCATCTCTTATAGCGGGAGCGAAGAGACCCAGTACTTC. Protein sequence: CAISYSGSEETQYF.

The chain has TRBV28 and TRBJ2-1; 10 bases are a match to TRBD1. CDR3 length: 15 amino acids. Germline CDR1 and CDR2: MDHEN and SYDVKM. Trimming removed 5 bases from V and 13 bases from J; junction bases left unmatched: 14. The CDR3 reads CASSRTQTGGASQFF. Written as DNA, the CDR3 is TGTGCCAGCAGTCGAACCCAGACAGGGGGCGCATCACAGTTCTTC.

This rearrangement joins TRBV7-2 to TRBJ2-3; TRBD2 agrees at 14 bases. The CDR3 totals 16 residues. CDR1 and CDR2 (germline): SGHTA, FQGNSA. Trimming removed 3 bases from V and 5 bases from J; junction bases left unmatched: 4. In DNA form, the CDR3 reads TGTGCCAGCAGCTTCGGGACTAGCGGGAGTATAGATACGCAGTATTTT. It translates to CASSFGTSGSIDTQYF.